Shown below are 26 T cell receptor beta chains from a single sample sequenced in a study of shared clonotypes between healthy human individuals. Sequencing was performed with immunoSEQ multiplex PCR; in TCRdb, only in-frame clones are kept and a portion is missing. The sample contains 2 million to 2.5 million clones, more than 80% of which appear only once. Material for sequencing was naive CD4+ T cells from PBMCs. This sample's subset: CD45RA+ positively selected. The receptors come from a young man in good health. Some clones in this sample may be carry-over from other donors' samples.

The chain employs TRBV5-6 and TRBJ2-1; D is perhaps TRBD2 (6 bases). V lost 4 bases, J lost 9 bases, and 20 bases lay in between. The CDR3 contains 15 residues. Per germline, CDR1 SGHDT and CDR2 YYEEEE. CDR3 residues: CASSPGLRAIGEQFF. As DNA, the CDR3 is TGTGCCAGCAGCCCGGGACTCCGAGCCATTGGTGAGCAGTTCTTC.

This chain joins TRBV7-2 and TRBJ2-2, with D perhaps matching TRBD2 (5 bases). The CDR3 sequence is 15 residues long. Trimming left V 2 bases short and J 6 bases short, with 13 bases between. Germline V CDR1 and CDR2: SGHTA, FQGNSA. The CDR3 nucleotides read TGTGCCAGCAGCTTAAGAAGGGAGTGGGCCGGGGAGCTGTTTTTT. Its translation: CASSLRREWAGELFF.

CDR3 in amino acids: CASSLSGFYNSPLHF. The CDR3 nucleotides are TGTGCCAGCAGTTTATCGGGGTTCTATAATTCACCCCTCCACTTT. J is TRBJ1-6 and V is TRBV27; no reliable D call. Trimming took 0 bases from V and 3 from J, leaving 6 bases between them. The V gene's germline CDR1 is MNHEY and CDR2 SMNVEV (reference sequence). This CDR3 comprises 15 residues.

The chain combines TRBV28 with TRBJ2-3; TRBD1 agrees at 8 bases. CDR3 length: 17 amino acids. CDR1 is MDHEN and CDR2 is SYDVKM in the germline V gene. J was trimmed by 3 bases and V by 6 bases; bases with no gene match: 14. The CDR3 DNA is TGTGCCAGCAGCCGAGCCGGTGGCAGGACAGGGACAGATACGCAGTATTTT. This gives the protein CASSRAGGRTGTDTQYF. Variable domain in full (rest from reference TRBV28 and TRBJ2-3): DVKVTQSSRYLVKRTGEKVFLECVQDMDHENMFWYRQDPGLGLRLIYFSYDVKMKEKGDIPEGYSVSREKKERFSLILESASTNQTSMYLCASSRAGGRTGTDTQYFGPGTRLTVL.

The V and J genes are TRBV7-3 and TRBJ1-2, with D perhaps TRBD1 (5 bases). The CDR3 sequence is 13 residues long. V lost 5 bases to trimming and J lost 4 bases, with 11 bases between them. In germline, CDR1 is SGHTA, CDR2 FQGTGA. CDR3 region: CASSPGRLYGYTF. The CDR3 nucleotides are TGTGCCAGCAGCCCGGGACGGCTCTATGGCTACACCTTC.

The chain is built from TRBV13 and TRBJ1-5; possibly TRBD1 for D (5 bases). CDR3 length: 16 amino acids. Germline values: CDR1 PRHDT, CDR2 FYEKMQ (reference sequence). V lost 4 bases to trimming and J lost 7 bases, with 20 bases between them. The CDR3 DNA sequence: TGTGCCAGCAGCTCTTTAAGGGGCGGGGTGAGGCAGCCCCAGCATTTT. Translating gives CASSSLRGGVRQPQHF.

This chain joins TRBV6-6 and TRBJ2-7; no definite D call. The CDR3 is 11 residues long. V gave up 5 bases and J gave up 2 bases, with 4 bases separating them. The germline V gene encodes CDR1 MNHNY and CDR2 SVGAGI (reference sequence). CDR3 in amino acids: CASSETYEQYF. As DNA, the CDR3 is TGTGCCAGCAGTGAGACCTACGAGCAGTACTTC.

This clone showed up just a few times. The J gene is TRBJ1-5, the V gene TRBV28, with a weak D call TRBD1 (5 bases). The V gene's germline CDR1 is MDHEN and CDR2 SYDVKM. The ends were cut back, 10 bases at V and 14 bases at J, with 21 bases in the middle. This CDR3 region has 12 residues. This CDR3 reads CATQTPTGLKHF. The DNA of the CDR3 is TGTGCCACCCAAACTCCTACGGGGCTCAAGCATTTT.

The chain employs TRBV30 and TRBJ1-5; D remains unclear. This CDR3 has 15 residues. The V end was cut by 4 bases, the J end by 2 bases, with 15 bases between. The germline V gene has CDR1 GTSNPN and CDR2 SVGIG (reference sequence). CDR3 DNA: TGTGCCTGGACCGTACAAGGATGGGGCAATCAGCCCCAGCATTTT. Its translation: CAWTVQGWGNQPQHF.

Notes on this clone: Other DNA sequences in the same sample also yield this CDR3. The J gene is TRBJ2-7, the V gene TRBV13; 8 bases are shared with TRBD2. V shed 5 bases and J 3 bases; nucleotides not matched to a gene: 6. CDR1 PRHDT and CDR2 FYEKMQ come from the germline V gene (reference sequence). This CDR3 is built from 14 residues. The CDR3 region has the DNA TGTGCCAGCAGCCCTCGGACTAGCAGCTACGAGCAGTACTTC. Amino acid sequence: CASSPRTSSYEQYF.

This chain's CDR3 is CASSGGAREKLFF. The CDR3 nucleotides read TGTGCCAGCAGTGGAGGGGCGCGTGAAAAACTGTTTTTT. V and J are TRBV25-1 and TRBJ1-4, with D perhaps TRBD1 (5 bases). The V and J ends lost 4 bases and 7 bases respectively, with 10 bases between them. The germline gives CDR1 MGHDK, CDR2 SYGVNS. The CDR3 is 13 amino acids.

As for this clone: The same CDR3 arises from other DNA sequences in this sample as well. In DNA form, the CDR3 reads TGTGCCAGCAGCTTGGACAGGTCCTATGGCTACACCTTC. As protein: CASSLDRSYGYTF. The gene calls are TRBV7-2 and TRBJ1-2, with 7 bases lining up with TRBD1. The CDR3 covers 13 residues. Germline values: CDR1 SGHTA, CDR2 FQGNSA. J was trimmed by 4 bases and V by 3 bases; bases with no gene match: 2.

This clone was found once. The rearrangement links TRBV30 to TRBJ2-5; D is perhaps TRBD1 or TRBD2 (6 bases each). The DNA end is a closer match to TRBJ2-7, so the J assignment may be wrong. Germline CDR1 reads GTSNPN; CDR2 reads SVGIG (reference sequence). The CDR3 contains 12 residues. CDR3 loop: CAWNGGAREQYF. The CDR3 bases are TGTGCCTGGAACGGGGGCGCGCGCGAGCAGTACTTC.

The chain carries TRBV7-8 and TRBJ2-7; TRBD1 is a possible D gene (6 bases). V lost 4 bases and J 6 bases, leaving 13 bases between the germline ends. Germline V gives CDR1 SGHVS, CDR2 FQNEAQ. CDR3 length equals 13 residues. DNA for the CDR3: TGTGCCAGCAGCTCCGGACTCAGGGGCGAGCAGTACTTC. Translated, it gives CASSSGLRGEQYF.

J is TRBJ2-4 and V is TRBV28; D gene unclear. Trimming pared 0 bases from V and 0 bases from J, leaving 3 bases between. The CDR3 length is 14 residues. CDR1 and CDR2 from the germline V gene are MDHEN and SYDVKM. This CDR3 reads CASSLWRAKNIQYF. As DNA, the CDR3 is TGTGCCAGCAGTTTATGGAGAGCCAAAAACATTCAGTACTTC.

CDR3 nucleotides: TGTGCCAGCAGCACTCGACTAGCGGGGGTCTACGAGCAGTACTTC. Translated, it gives CASSTRLAGVYEQYF. This rearrangement joins TRBV7-2 to TRBJ2-7; 12 nucleotides align to TRBD2. The CDR3 is 15 residues long. The germline gives CDR1 SGHTA, CDR2 FQGNSA. V gave up 5 bases and J gave up 3 bases; unmatched junction bases: 5.

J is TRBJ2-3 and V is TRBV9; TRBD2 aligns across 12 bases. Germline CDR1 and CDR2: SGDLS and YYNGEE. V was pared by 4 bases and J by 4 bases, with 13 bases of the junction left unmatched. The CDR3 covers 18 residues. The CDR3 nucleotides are TGTGCCAGCAGCCCACGTGGGACTAGCGGGCCTCTTCCAGATACGCAGTATTTT. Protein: CASSPRGTSGPLPDTQYF.

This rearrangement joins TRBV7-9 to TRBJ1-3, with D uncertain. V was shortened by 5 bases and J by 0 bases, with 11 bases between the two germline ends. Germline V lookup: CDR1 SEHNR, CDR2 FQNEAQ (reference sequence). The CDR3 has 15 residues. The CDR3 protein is CASSNRQFSGNTIYF. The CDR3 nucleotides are TGTGCCAGCAGCAACCGGCAGTTCTCTGGAAACACCATATATTTT.

CDR3 amino acids: CASSPTGSYNSPLHF. CDR3 DNA sequence: TGTGCCAGCAGTCCCACGGGCTCCTATAATTCACCCCTCCACTTT. This chain uses TRBV6-5 with TRBJ1-6, with D hard to call. The CDR3 is 15 amino acids. V was cut by 5 bases and J by 0 bases, with 8 bases left in between. Per germline, CDR1 MNHEY and CDR2 SVGAGI.

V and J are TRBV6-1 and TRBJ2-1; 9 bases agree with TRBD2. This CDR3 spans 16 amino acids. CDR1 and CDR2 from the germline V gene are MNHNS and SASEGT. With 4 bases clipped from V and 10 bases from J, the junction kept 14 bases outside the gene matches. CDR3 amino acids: CASSVSMGLAHSEQFF. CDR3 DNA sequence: TGTGCCAGCAGTGTGAGTATGGGACTAGCTCATTCCGAGCAGTTCTTC.

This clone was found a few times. The chain's CDR3 is CASCTFEEDTEAFF. In nucleotides, the CDR3 is TGTGCCAGCTGCACCTTTGAAGAGGACACTGAAGCTTTCTTT. The J gene is TRBJ1-1, the V gene TRBV2; D not resolved. This CDR3 is 14 amino acids long. V was cut by 8 bases and J by 3 bases, with 16 bases left in between. Germline lookup yields CDR1 SNHLY and CDR2 FYNNEI.

The CDR3 bases are TGTGCCAGTAGTCGGACTAGCGGAGAGACCCAGTACTTC. This gives the protein CASSRTSGETQYF. V gene TRBV19 combines with J gene TRBJ2-5, with 10 bases that match TRBD2. The V gene's germline CDR1 is LNHDA and CDR2 SQIVND (reference sequence). The CDR3 spans 13 residues. V was clipped by 5 bases and J by 4 bases; unmatched bases: 1.

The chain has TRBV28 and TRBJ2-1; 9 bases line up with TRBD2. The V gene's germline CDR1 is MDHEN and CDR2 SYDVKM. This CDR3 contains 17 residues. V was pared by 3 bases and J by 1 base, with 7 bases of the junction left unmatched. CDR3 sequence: CASSLFLAGGSYNEQFF. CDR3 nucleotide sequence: TGTGCCAGCAGTTTGTTCTTGGCGGGAGGGTCCTACAATGAGCAGTTCTTC.

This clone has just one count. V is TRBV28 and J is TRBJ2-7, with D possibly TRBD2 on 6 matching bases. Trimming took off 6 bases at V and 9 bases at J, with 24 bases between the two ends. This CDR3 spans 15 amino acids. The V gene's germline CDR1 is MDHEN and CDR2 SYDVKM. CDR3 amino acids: CASRRSGSFALGQYF. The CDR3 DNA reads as TGTGCCAGCAGACGTAGCGGATCCTTCGCCCTGGGGCAGTACTTC.

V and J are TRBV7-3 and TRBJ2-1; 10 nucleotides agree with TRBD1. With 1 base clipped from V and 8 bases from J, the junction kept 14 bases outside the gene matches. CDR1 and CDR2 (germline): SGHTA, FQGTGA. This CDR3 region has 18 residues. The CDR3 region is CASSLMGQGSPGVDEQFF. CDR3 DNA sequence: TGTGCCAGCAGCTTAATGGGACAGGGGTCCCCGGGTGTCGATGAGCAGTTCTTC.

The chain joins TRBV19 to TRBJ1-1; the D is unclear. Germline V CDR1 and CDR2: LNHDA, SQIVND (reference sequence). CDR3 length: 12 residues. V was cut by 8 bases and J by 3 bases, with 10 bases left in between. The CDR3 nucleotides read TGTGCCAGTTCGGATGACTACACTGAAGCTTTCTTT. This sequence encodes CASSDDYTEAFF.